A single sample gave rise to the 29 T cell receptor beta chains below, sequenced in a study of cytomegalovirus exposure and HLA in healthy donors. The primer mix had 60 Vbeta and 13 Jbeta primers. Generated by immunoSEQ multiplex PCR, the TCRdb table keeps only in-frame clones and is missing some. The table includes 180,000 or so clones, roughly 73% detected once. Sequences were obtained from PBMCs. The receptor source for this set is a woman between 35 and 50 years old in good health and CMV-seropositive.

CDR3 DNA sequence: TGTGCCAGCAGGCCCACAGGGGGCAATCAGCCCCAGCATTTT. This gives the protein CASRPTGGNQPQHF. This chain links TRBV6-8 with TRBJ1-5, with 7 bases matching TRBD1. The CDR3 has 14 residues. The germline V gene has CDR1 MNHGY and CDR2 SAAAGT. V lost 6 bases, J lost 2 bases, and 4 bases stayed unmatched.

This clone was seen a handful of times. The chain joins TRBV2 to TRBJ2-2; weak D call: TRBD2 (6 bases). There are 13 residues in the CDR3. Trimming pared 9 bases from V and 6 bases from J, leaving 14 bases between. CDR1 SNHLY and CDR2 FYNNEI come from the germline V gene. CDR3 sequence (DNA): TGTGCCAGGGGGGGAAGGAGGTCCGGGGAGCTGTTTTTT. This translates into CARGGRRSGELFF.

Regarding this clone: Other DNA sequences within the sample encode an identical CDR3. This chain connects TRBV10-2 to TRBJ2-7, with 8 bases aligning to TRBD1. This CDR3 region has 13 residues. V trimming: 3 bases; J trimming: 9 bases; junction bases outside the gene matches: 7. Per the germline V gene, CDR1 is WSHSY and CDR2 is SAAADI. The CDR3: CASSEDGDRLQYF. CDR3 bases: TGCGCCAGCAGTGAAGATGGGGACAGGCTGCAGTACTTC.

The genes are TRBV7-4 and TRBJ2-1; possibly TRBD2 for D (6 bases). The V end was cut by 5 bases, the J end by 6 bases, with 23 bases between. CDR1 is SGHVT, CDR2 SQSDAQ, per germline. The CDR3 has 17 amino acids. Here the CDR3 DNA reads TGTGCCAGCAGCCATAATACCTCGGGAGTTAAATTCAATGAGCAGTTCTTC. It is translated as CASSHNTSGVKFNEQFF.

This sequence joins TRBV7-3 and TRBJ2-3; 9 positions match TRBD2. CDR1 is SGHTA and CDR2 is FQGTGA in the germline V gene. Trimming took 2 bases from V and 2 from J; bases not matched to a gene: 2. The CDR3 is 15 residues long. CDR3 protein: CASSLLAGFTDTQYF. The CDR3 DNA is TGTGCCAGCAGCTTACTAGCGGGATTCACAGATACGCAGTATTTT. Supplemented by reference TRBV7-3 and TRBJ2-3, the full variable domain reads GAGVSQTPSNKVTEKGKYVELRCDPISGHTALYWYRQSLGQGPEFLIYFQGTGAADDSGLPNDRFFAVRPEGSVSTLKIQRTERGDSAVYLCASSLLAGFTDTQYFGPGTRLTVL.

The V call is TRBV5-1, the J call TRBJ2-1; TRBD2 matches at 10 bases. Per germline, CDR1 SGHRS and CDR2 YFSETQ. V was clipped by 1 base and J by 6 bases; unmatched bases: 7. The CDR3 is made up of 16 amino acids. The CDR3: CASSLTLAGVGNEQFF. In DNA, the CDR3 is TGCGCCAGCAGCTTGACCCTAGCGGGAGTGGGCAATGAGCAGTTCTTC.

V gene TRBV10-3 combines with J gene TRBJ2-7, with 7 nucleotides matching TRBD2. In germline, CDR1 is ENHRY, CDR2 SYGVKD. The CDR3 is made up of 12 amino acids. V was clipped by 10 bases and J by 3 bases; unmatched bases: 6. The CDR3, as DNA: TGTGCCACCTCGACTAGCAGCTACGAGCAGTACTTC. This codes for CATSTSSYEQYF.

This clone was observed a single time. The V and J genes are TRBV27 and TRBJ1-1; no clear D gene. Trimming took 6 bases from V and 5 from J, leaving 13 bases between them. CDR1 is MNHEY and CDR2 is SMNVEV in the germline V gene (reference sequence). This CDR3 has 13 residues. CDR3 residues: CASSDNLWTEAFF. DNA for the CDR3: TGTGCCAGCAGCGACAACTTGTGGACTGAAGCTTTCTTT.

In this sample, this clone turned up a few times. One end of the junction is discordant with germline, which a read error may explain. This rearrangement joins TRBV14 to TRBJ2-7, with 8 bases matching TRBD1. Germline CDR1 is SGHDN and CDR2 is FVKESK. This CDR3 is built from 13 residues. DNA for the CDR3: TGTGCCAGCAGCCAAGATCGGTACAGGGGGTCCCATTTC. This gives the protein CASSQDRYRGSHF.

The CDR3 sequence is CASSQDNAPGQPQHF. CDR3 DNA: TGTGCCAGTAGCCAGGACAATGCCCCGGGCCAGCCCCAGCATTTT. V and J are TRBV19 and TRBJ1-5; possibly TRBD1 for D (5 bases). V lost 6 bases to trimming and J lost 7 bases, with 19 bases between them. This CDR3 has 15 residues. Germline CDR1 LNHDA, CDR2 SQIVND (reference sequence).

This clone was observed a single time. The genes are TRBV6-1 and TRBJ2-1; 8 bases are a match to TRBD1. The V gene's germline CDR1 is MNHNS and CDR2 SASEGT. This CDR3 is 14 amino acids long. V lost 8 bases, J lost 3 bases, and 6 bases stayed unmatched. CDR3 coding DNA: TGTGCCAGCCTCCTGACAGGGGACTACAATGAGCAGTTCTTC. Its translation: CASLLTGDYNEQFF.

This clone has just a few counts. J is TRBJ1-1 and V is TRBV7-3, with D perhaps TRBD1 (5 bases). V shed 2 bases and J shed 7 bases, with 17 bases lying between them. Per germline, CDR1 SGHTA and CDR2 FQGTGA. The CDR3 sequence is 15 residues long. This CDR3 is CASSLGSGGGGEAFF. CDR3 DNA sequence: TGTGCCAGCAGCTTAGGTTCGGGGGGAGGAGGTGAAGCTTTCTTT.

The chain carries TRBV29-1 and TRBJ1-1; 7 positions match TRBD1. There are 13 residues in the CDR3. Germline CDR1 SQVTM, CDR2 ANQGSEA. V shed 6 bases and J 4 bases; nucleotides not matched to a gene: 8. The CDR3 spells CSVGTAVGTEAFF. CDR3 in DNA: TGCAGCGTCGGGACAGCAGTAGGCACTGAAGCTTTCTTT.

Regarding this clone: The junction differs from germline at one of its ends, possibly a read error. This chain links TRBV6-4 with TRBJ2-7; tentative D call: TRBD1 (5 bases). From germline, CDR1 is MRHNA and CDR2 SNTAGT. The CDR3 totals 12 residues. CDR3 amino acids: CASRYIQDGPSF. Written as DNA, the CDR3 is TGTGCCAGCAGATACATACAGGATGGCCCTTCCTTC.

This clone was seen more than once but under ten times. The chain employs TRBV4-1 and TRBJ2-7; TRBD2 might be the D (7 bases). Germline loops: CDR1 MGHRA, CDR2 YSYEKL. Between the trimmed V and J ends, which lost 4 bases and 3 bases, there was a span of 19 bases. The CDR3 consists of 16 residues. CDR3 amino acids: CASSLSPRGGDYEQYF. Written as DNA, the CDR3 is TGCGCCAGCAGCCTCTCCCCGAGGGGGGGAGACTACGAGCAGTACTTC.

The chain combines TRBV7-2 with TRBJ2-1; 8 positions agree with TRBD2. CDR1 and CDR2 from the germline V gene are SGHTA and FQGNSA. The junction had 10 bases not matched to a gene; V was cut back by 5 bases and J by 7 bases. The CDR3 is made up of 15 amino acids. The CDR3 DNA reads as TGTGCCAGCAGCCGTCAACCCGGGACTAGTAATGAGCAGTTCTTC. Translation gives CASSRQPGTSNEQFF. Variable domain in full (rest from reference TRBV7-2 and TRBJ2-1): GAGVSQSPSNKVTEKGKDVELRCDPISGHTALYWYRQSLGQGLEFLIYFQGNSAPDKSGLPSDRFSAERTGGSVSTLTIQRTQQEDSAVYLCASSRQPGTSNEQFFGPGTRLTVL.

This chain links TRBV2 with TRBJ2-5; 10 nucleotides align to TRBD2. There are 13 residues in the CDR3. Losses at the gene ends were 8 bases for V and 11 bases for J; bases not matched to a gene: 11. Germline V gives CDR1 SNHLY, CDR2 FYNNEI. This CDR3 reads CASLAGVALEQYF. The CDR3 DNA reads TGTGCCAGCCTAGCGGGAGTGGCGTTGGAGCAGTACTTC. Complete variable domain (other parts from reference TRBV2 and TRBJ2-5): EPEVTQTPSHQVTQMGQEVILRCVPISNHLYFYWYRQILGQKVEFLVSFYNNEISEKSEIFDDQFSVERPDGSNFTLKIRSTKLEDSAMYFCASLAGVALEQYFGPGTRLLVL.

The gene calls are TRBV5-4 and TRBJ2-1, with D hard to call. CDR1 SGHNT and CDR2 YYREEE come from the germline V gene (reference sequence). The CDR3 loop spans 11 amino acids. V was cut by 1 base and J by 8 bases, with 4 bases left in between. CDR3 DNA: TGTGCCAGCAGCTTGTATGATGAGCAGTTCTTC. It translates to CASSLYDEQFF.

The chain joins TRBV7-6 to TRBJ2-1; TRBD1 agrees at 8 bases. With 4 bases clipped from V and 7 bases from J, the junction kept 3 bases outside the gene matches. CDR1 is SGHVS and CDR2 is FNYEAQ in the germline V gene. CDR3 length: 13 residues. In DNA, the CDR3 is TGTGCCAGCAGCTCCTACAGGGGGAATGAGCAGTTCTTC. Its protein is CASSSYRGNEQFF.

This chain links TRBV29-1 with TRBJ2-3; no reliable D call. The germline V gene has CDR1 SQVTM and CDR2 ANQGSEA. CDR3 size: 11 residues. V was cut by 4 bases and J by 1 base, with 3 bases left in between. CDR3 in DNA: TGCAGCGTTGGCGGCACAGATACGCAGTATTTT. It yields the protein CSVGGTDTQYF.

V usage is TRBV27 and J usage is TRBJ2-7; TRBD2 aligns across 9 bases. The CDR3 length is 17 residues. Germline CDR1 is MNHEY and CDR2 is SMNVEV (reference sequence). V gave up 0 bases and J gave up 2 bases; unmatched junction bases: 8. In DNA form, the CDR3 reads TGTGCCAGCAGTTTATCCCCCAGCGGGAGGATCACCTACGAGCAGTACTTC. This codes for CASSLSPSGRITYEQYF.

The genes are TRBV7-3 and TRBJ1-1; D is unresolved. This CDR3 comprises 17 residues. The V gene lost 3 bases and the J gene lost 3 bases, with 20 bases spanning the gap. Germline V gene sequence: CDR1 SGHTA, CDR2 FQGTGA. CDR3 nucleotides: TGTGCCAGCAGCTTGTCGCCTACGGTCCTGAGGGACACTGAAGCTTTCTTT. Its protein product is CASSLSPTVLRDTEAFF.

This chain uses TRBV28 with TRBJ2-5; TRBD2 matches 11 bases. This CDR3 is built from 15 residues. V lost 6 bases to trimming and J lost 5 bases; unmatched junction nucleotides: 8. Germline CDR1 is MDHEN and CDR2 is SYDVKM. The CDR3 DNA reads TGTGCCAGCAGCCCTAGATTAGCGGGAGGGGAGACCCAGTACTTC. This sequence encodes CASSPRLAGGETQYF.

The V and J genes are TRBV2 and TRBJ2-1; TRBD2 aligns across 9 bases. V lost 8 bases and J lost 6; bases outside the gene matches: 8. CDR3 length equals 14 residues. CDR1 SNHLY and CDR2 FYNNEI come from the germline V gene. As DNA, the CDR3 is TGTGCCAGCCTTCAGTTAGCGGGAGCCAATGAGCAGTTCTTC. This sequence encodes CASLQLAGANEQFF. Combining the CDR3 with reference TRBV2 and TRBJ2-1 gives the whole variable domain EPEVTQTPSHQVTQMGQEVILRCVPISNHLYFYWYRQILGQKVEFLVSFYNNEISEKSEIFDDQFSVERPDGSNFTLKIRSTKLEDSAMYFCASLQLAGANEQFFGPGTRLTVL.

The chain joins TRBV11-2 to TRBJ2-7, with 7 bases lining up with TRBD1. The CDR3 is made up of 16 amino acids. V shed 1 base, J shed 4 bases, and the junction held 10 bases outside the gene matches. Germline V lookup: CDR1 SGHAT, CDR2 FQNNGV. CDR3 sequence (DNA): TGTGCCAGCAGCTTAGCTTTCGTGACAGGGTCATACGAGCAGTACTTC. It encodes CASSLAFVTGSYEQYF.

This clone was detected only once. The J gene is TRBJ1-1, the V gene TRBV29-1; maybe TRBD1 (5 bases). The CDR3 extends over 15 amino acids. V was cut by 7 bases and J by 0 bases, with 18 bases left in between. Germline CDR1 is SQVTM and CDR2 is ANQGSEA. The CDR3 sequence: CSDSHRYLMNTEAFF. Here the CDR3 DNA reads TGCAGCGATTCCCACAGGTATCTTATGAACACTGAAGCTTTCTTT.

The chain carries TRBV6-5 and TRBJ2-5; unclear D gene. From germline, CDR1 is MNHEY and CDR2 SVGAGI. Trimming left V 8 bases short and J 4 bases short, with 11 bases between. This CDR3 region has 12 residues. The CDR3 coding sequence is TGTGCCAGCGGGCGCCTCGGAGAGACCCAGTACTTC. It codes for CASGRLGETQYF.

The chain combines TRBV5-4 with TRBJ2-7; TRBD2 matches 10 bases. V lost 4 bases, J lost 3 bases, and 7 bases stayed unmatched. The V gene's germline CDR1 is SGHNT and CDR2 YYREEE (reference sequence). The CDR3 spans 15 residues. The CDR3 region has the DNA TGTGCCAGCAGCCCGCGGACTAGCGGAAGCTACGAGCAGTACTTC. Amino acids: CASSPRTSGSYEQYF.

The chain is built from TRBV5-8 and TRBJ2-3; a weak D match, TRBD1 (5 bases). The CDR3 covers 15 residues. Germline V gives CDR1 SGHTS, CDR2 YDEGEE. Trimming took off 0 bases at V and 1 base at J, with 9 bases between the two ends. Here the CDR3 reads CASSLGQPRTDTQYF. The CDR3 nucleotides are TGTGCCAGCAGCTTGGGACAGCCCCGCACAGATACGCAGTATTTT.